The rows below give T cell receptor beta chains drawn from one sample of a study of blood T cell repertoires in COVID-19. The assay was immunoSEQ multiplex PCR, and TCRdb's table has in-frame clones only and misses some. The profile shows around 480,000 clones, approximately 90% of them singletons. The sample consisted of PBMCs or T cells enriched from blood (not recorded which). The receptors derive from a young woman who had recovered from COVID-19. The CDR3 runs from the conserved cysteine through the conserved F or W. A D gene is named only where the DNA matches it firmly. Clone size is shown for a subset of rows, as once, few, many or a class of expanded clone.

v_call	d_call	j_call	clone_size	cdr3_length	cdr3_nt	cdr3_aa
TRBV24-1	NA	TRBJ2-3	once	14	TGTGCCACCAGTGATTCTTGGGCGACAGATACGCAGTATTTT	CATSDSWATDTQYF
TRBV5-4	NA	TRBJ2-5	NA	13	TGTGCCAGCAGCTTGGGAGGGAGAGAGACCCAGTACTTC	CASSLGGRETQYF
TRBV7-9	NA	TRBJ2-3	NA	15	TGTGCCAGCAGCTCCTTGACTAGTACCCGAGATACGCAGTATTTT	CASSSLTSTRDTQYF
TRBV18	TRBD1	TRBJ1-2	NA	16	TGTGCCAGCTCACCCTCCAGGACAGGGGGCAGGTATGGCTACACCTTC	CASSPSRTGGRYGYTF
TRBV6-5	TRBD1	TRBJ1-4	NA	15	TGTGCCAGCAGCCCGGGACAGGGTTTCATAAAACGACTGTTTTTT	CASSPGQGFIKRLFF
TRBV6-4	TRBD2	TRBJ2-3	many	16	TGTGCCAGCAGTGACTCAGCGGGGGGTAGCACAGATACGCAGTATTTT	CASSDSAGGSTDTQYF
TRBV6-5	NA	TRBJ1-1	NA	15	TGTGCCAGCAGTTACTCGAGCGGATTAAACACTGAAGCTTTCTTT	CASSYSSGLNTEAFF
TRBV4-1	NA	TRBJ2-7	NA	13	TGCGCCAGCAGCCACTCCCTCTCCTACGAGCAGTACTTC	CASSHSLSYEQYF
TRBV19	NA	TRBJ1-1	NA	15	TGTGCCAGTAGTCCGTCCCCCACAGGAAACACTGAAGCTTTCTTT	CASSPSPTGNTEAFF
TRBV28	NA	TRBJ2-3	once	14	TGTGCCAGCAGTTTGGGAGGGGGAACAGATACGCAGTATTTT	CASSLGGGTDTQYF
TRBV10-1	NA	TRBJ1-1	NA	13	TGCGCCAGCAGTGTTTTGGGGCAGGGGGAAGCTTTCTTT	CASSVLGQGEAFF
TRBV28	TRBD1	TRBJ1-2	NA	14	TGTGCCAGCAGAGGACCGGACAGGGGAGGCGGCTACACCTTC	CASRGPDRGGGYTF
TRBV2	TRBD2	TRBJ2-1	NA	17	TGTGCCAGCAAGCAGGTATTAGCGGGGCCTACATACAATGAGCAGTTCTTC	CASKQVLAGPTYNEQFF
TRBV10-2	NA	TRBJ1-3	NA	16	TGCGCCAGCAGTGTCGGTAGGGGATCAGGAAGAAACACCATATATTTT	CASSVGRGSGRNTIYF
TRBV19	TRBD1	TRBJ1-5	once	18	TGTGCCAGTAGTTTCCCTCCCGGGACAGGGACTTCCAATCAGCCCCAGCATTTT	CASSFPPGTGTSNQPQHF
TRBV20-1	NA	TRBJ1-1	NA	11	TGCAGTGTCCCCTACAGGGATAAGGATTTCTTT	CSVPYRDKDFF
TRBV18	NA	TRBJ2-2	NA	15	TGTGCCAGCTCACCCCTAGCAGCGAACACCGGGGAGCTGTTTTTT	CASSPLAANTGELFF
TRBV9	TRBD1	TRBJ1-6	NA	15	TGTGCCAGCAGCGTAGAAGCGGGACAGGGCTATCCCCTCCACTTT	CASSVEAGQGYPLHF
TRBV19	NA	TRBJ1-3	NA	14	TGTGCCTCGTCGATTGGGCAGGGTGGAAACACCATATATTTT	CASSIGQGGNTIYF
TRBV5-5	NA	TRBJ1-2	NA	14	TGTGCCAGCAGCTTGTTTAAGGGGAACTATGGCTACACCTTC	CASSLFKGNYGYTF
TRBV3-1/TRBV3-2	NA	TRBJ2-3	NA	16	TGTGCCAGCAGCTTTCGTTCGGGGTCGGGCACAGATACGCAGTATTTT	CASSFRSGSGTDTQYF
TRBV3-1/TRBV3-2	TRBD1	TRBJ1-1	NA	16	TGTGCCAGCAGCCAGATGCCAGGGGGGCCAAACACTGAAGCTTTCTTT	CASSQMPGGPNTEAFF
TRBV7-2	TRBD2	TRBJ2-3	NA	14	TGTGCCAGCACCCCTGAGCGGGGCTCAGATACGCAGTATTTT	CASTPERGSDTQYF
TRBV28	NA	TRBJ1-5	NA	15	TGTGCCAGCAGCCTCCTTGGCCAGAGCAATCAGCCCCAGCATTTT	CASSLLGQSNQPQHF
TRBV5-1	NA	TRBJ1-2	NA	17	TGCGCCAGCAGCTCCAAACGCGGACAGATGGATAACTATGGCTACACCTTC	CASSSKRGQMDNYGYTF
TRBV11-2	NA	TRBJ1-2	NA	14	TGTGCCAGCAGCTTTTACAGGGACGACTATGGCTACACCTTC	CASSFYRDDYGYTF
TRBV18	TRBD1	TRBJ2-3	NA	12	TGTGCCAGCTCATCGGACAGGGATACGCAGTATTTT	CASSSDRDTQYF
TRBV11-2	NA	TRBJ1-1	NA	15	TGTGCCAGCAGCTCTATGGGAAGGGGACAAAAAGGAGCTTTCTTT	CASSSMGRGQKGAFF
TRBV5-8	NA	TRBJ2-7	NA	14	TGTGCCAGCAGCTTGTTGACTCTCTCCTACGAGCAGTACTTC	CASSLLTLSYEQYF
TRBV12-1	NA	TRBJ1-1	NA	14	TGTGCCAGCAGCTTTGATACAGGGGAAGCTGAAGCTTTCTTT	CASSFDTGEAEAFF